The source of this T cell receptor beta chain is a study of regulatory T cells in long-lasting Graves disease (dated by TCRdb to 2020 to 2023). Notes on the research overall: In the newly diagnosed Graves' disease group, patients had been taking antithyroid drugs for less than 3 months. The study took place in China and was registered as a clinical trial. A total of some 35 samples underwent TCR sequencing, from roughly 13 patients with persistent Graves' disease and 20 patients with newly diagnosed Graves' disease. This study used TCR sequencing and RNA sequencing of peripheral blood to compare persistent Graves' disease patients against newly diagnosed Graves' disease patients. The paper's findings and limits, for the study overall: Sequencing and analysis were restricted to the TCR beta chain. Peripheral blood alone was examined, since thyroid tissue, which constituted the primary lesion, could not be accessed. TRBV28, TRBJ1-2 and TRBJ2-5 were preferentially used in persistent disease, while TRBV20-1 and TRBJ2-1 were favored in newly diagnosed disease. A larger number of public clonotypes was shared among persistent patients (2,741) than among newly diagnosed patients (around 970). Persistent Graves' disease patients showed lower TCR Shannon entropy and fewer highly expanded clones than newly diagnosed patients, suggesting clonal expansion. The authors noted that the small sample size was a limitation that may lower accuracy.

Counted from cysteine to phenylalanine, this CDR3 has 15 amino acids. Of the read, only the CDR3 DNA is kept; its 45 bases are in frame from base 1. V loses 1 base, J loses 1 base, and the germline ends lie 10 bases apart. From the germline V gene (reference sequence), CDR1 is SEHNR and CDR2 is FQNEAQ. Preparation of the library involved multiplex PCR. The sequencing machine was an Illumina HiSeq 4000. iRepertoire HTBI primers and Arm-PCR amplification of CDR3 regions were used to construct TCR beta libraries. Before sequencing, the PCR products underwent gel purification. On the study's bioinformatics: Gene usage analysis of CDR3 amino acid clonotypes relied on the approximately 60 TRBV and over 13 TRBJ segments identified across samples. Filtered high-quality paired reads were merged into contigs using COPE and FqMerger. BLAST was used to align contigs to the IMGT TRBV, TRBD and TRBJ reference genes, and CDR3 was defined following IMGT. Clonotypes above 0.1% frequency were classified as highly expanded clones. Shannon entropy was used to measure repertoire diversity, and the Gini coefficient was used to measure V-J evenness. Public clonotypes were defined as clonotypes shared by more than one individual. TCRdb reanalyzed the raw reads on its own, using fastp at Q25 for trimming and MiXCR for clone calling, and kept in-frame beta chains. Every CDR3 protein is listed once, alongside the most common genes and DNA of its rows. TCRdb assigned the V and J calls; the authors' analysis was not used. The sample table records over 350,000 distinct CDR3 sequences; 15% of these occur just once. The ten largest make up approximately 8% of the sample.

The sample's time point label, in plain terms: newly diagnosed GD, antithyroid drugs for less than 3 months. For both TCR sequencing and RNA sequencing, RNA was extracted from PBMCs in TRIzol. The diagnosis of Graves' disease was made according to American Thyroid Association guidelines. Recruitment of patients was carried out at an endocrinology department in Xi'an, China. Each patient gave approximately 9 milliliters of peripheral blood, collected in an EDTA anticoagulant tube. PBMCs were isolated by Ficoll Paque Plus density gradient separation without further T cell sorting. RNA quality was checked with an Agilent 2100 Bioanalyzer and agarose gel, and concentration with a NanoDrop 2000. About this clonotype: Its target antigen remains unknown. The input lacks base qualities; no much larger clone sits a single base away.

The data were also submitted as part of a second study, on T cells in Graves' hyperthyroidism and ophthalmopathy. The second study reports: Stable Graves' hyperthyroidism was defined as no progression to ophthalmopathy during 18 months of follow-up. Hyperthyroidism patients were aged 18 to 65 years and newly diagnosed, with disease duration of less than 2 months. Any patient with an uncontrolled infection, another autoimmune disease, pregnancy or lactation was excluded. Clinical symptoms, serum thyroxine and TRAb, thyroid ultrasound, and orbital computed tomography formed the basis for the diagnoses. The TCR CDR3 was subjected to a first round of RT-PCR using the HTBI primer set and the Qiagen OneStep RT-PCR kit. Most expanded thyroid clonotypes (frequency above 0.001) were also detected in blood, suggesting blood repertoires may reflect thyroid immune responses. A model built on a 13 V-J signature distinguished ophthalmopathy from stable hyperthyroidism, reaching roughly 88% sensitivity and approximately 83% specificity in cross-validation and 80%/75% in testing. In validation, progression to ophthalmopathy was predicted by the model with roughly 69% sensitivity and 72.22% specificity, a median of about 6.4 months before onset. A discovery cohort of about a hundred patients, approximately 45 with Graves' ophthalmopathy and approximately 55 with stable Graves' hyperthyroidism, was used to find distinguishing TCR V-J signatures. Prospective prediction of ophthalmopathy was tested in an independent validation cohort of 18 to 20 hyperthyroidism patients and 17 patients who later progressed to ophthalmopathy. The 90 or so discovery patients were randomly split 7:3 into training and test sets. The study also compared thyroid tissue and blood T-cell repertoires from about 6 Graves' hyperthyroidism patients. After blood sampling, hyperthyroidism patients were treated with methimazole at a starting dose of 30 mg daily, and ophthalmopathy patients were treated with high-dose intravenous methylprednisolone. The libraries were constructed in a second round of multiplex PCR and then size-selected and purified. Sequencing of the libraries was done on an Illumina HiSeq2000 using paired-end 100 bp reads. SOAPnuke was used to process the raw data, with reads discarded if the reads contained adapters or uncalled bases, had a mean Phred below 15, or lacked an exact constant-primer or identifier match. High-quality paired reads were merged using COPE v1.2.5, and each unique nucleotide sequence was defined as a clonotype. Clonotypes were aligned to IMGT TRBV, TRBD and TRBJ reference segments using MiTCR v1.1. Only V-J combinations with frequency above 0.0001, covering 99.2% of repertoires, were analysed. A TCS score was defined as the ratio of F50 (clonal expansion) to E x V (chaos), with BLOSUM62-based TCRdist applied between CDR3 peptides within each V-J. Welch's t-statistics and random forest reduced roughly 500 V-J features to under 15, which were used in a naive Bayes classifier (R e1071). Sample size was not statistically predetermined, and blinding of investigators to group allocation was not performed. The paper describes TCR Vbeta CDR3 sequencing of 130 to 150 peripheral blood samples, made up of fewer than 50 ophthalmopathy patients, around 73 hyperthyroidism patients and about 17 progressor patients.

This specimen was peripheral blood mononuclear cells (PBMCs), taken at new diagnosis, from a patient treated with antithyroid drugs. The chain couples TRBV7-9 to TRBJ1-1; the D segment cannot be called with confidence. The TCR comes from a woman aged 40 to 50 with Graves disease. Donor details come from another sample of the same person, matched by shared clones. Here the CDR3 is given as CASSLDKSGNTEAFF. The base sequence is TGTGCCAGCAGCTTAGACAAATCAGGGAACACTGAAGCTTTCTTT.